A selection of T cell receptor beta chains follows, all from one sample in a study of vaccination effects on CD4 cells after COVID-19. Profiled with immunoSEQ multiplex PCR; TCRdb holds only in-frame clones, not every one. Among about 52,000 clones listed, 75% to 85% were seen once. Antigens for these TCRs are unknown. The sample here was CD4+ T cells from PBMCs cultured with HCoV-OC43 spike peptides, taken before COVID-19 vaccination. The receptors shown here come from a human donor who received a COVID-19 vaccine. Each CDR3 is given without its conserved first and last residue. Fields, in order: J gene, V gene, D gene, CDR3 protein. The D gene is left open where the match is weak.

J gene: TRBJ2-2; V gene: TRBV5-7; D gene: TRBD1; CDR3 protein: ASSLRDRGLSTGELF
J gene: TRBJ1-6; V gene: TRBV2; D gene: TRBD1; CDR3 protein: ASRLQGAISPLH
J gene: TRBJ1-3; V gene: TRBV6-1; D gene: .; CDR3 protein: ASSEIGRGNTIY
J gene: TRBJ2-1; V gene: TRBV9; D gene: TRBD2; CDR3 protein: ASSLSGTNYNEQF
J gene: TRBJ1-1; V gene: TRBV19; D gene: .; CDR3 protein: ASRDMNTEAF
J gene: TRBJ2-1; V gene: TRBV9; D gene: .; CDR3 protein: ASSPGGYNEQF
J gene: TRBJ2-5; V gene: TRBV12-3/TRBV12-4; D gene: .; CDR3 protein: ASKRDWGETQY
J gene: TRBJ1-2; V gene: TRBV7-2; D gene: TRBD1; CDR3 protein: ASSLVTGDGANYGYT
J gene: TRBJ2-1; V gene: TRBV15; D gene: TRBD2; CDR3 protein: ATSREPGGITYNEQF
J gene: TRBJ2-2; V gene: TRBV29-1; D gene: .; CDR3 protein: SVGGAQDTGELF